Listed here is a single T cell receptor beta chain. Antigen: not known. These data originate in a study of T-cell reconstitution after alpha-beta-depleted transplantation in children. General study findings and limits: For some patients, TCRbeta diversity was high at day 60 because of recipient T cells and thymic progenitors that survived. Several hundred expanded graft clones reportedly gave rise to the alpha-beta T cells present about two months after transplant. Newly generated T cells supplied most T-cell counts and diversity one year post-transplant.

Unmatched junction bases numbered 4, after V lost 4 bases and J lost 2 bases. Per germline, CDR1 MDHEN and CDR2 SYDVKM. This CDR3 has 16 residues. As it was prepared, the TCRbeta library received unique molecular identifiers. MiXCR, run by TCRdb on the PCR reads, gives a single entry per CDR3 protein. The sample consists of some 450,000 distinct CDR3 sequences, around two fifths of them appearing once. The source is a girl aged 2 to 10 with aplastic anemia, due to receive a stem cell transplant. The specimen was PBMCs, collected before TCRalphabeta/CD19-depleted stem cell transplant. The chain combines TRBV28 with TRBJ2-6; 8 bases align to TRBD2. The CDR3: CASSSLGRAGANVLTF. The CDR3 DNA reads as TGTGCCAGCAGTTCTCTCGGGAGGGCTGGGGCCAACGTCCTGACTTTC.